These 29 T cell receptor beta chains originate from one sample sequenced in a study of blood T cell repertoires in COVID-19. The table came from immunoSEQ multiplex PCR; TCRdb's copy has only in-frame clones and leaves some out. The sample shows more than 350,000 clones, around 87% of them seen only once. What was sequenced was PBMCs or T cells enriched from blood (not recorded which). All receptors derive from a woman between 45 and 65 years old who had recovered from COVID-19.

The chain links TRBV18 to TRBJ1-4; unclear D gene. CDR3 length equals 14 residues. Germline V CDR1 and CDR2: KGHSH, LQKENI. Trimming cost V 6 bases and J 0 bases, with 8 bases left between them. The CDR3 sequence: CASSVGATNEKLFF. In DNA, the CDR3 is TGTGCCAGCTCCGTAGGAGCAACTAATGAAAAACTGTTTTTT.

V is TRBV5-1 and J is TRBJ2-5, with 7 nucleotides matching TRBD2. CDR1 SGHRS and CDR2 YFSETQ come from the germline V gene. The length of the CDR3 is 14 residues. V gave up 5 bases and J gave up 2 bases; unmatched junction bases: 6. In DNA form, the CDR3 reads TGCGCCAGCAGGCCTAGCGGCAGACAAGAGACCCAGTACTTC. It encodes CASRPSGRQETQYF.

V is TRBV4-1 and J is TRBJ1-1, with 7 bases lining up with TRBD1. Germline V gene sequence: CDR1 MGHRA, CDR2 YSYEKL. V shed 4 bases, J shed 5 bases, and the junction held 7 bases outside the gene matches. CDR3 length: 14 amino acids. The DNA of the CDR3 is TGCGCCAGCAGCCCCTCCCTACAGGGGACTGAAGCTTTCTTT. Its protein is CASSPSLQGTEAFF.

The rearrangement uses TRBV5-1 and TRBJ1-2, with D unclear. This CDR3 is 12 amino acids long. V dropped 2 bases and J dropped 4 bases, with 6 bases sitting between them. CDR1 is SGHRS and CDR2 is YFSETQ in the germline V gene. The DNA of the CDR3 is TGCGCCAGCAGCTTTACGGGCTATGGCTACACCTTC. This encodes CASSFTGYGYTF.

The rearrangement joins TRBV6-1 to TRBJ1-2; 10 bases align to TRBD1. The germline CDR1 and CDR2 sequences are MNHNS and SASEGT. With 3 bases clipped from V and 3 bases from J, the junction kept 10 bases outside the gene matches. This CDR3 is built from 17 residues. The CDR3, as DNA: TGTGCCAGCAGTGACCGGGACAGGGGTTTAATGGACTATGGCTACACCTTC. Its protein product is CASSDRDRGLMDYGYTF.

The J gene is TRBJ1-5, the V gene TRBV5-6; TRBD1 matches at 8 bases. Germline V lookup: CDR1 SGHDT, CDR2 YYEEEE. The CDR3 is made up of 14 amino acids. The J segment lost 5 bases and the V segment lost 3 bases, leaving 4 bases of the junction unmatched. CDR3 in DNA: TGTGCCAGCAGCTGGGGGACAGGATATCAGCCCCAGCATTTT. Protein sequence: CASSWGTGYQPQHF.

This clone was counted a single time. The chain couples TRBV27 to TRBJ1-2; weak D call: TRBD1 (5 bases). Germline CDR1 MNHEY, CDR2 SMNVEV (reference sequence). This CDR3 is built from 15 residues. The V gene lost 4 bases and the J gene lost 6 bases, with 18 bases spanning the gap. The CDR3 coding sequence is TGTGCCAGCAGTTGGGATTATTACACAGGCGATGGCTACACCTTC. Encoded protein: CASSWDYYTGDGYTF.

The rearrangement uses TRBV11-2 and TRBJ2-1; TRBD2 matches at 13 bases. This CDR3 comprises 16 residues. The J segment lost 6 bases and the V segment lost 4 bases, leaving 6 bases of the junction unmatched. Germline V gene data show CDR1 as SGHAT and CDR2 as FQNNGV. The CDR3 nucleotides are TGTGCCAGCAGCTCGAAGACTAGCGGGGGGAGCAATGAGCAGTTCTTC. This gives the protein CASSSKTSGGSNEQFF.

The rearrangement joins TRBV7-9 to TRBJ1-1, with a tentative D call TRBD1 (6 bases). V lost 6 bases and J 4 bases, leaving 15 bases between the germline ends. This CDR3 comprises 14 residues. Per the germline V gene, CDR1 is SEHNR and CDR2 is FQNEAQ (reference sequence). The CDR3 region is CASSPITGPTEAFF. CDR3 bases: TGTGCCAGCAGTCCAATAACAGGGCCCACTGAAGCTTTCTTT. Using reference TRBV7-9 and TRBJ1-1 for the parts outside the CDR3, the full variable domain is DTGVSQNPRHKITKRGQNVTFRCDPISEHNRLYWYRQTLGQGPEFLTYFQNEAQLEKSRLLSDRFSAERPKGSFSTLEIQRTEQGDSAMYLCASSPITGPTEAFFGQGTRLTVV.

The rearrangement uses TRBV30 and TRBJ1-1; D is ambiguous. This CDR3 comprises 12 residues. The V gene's germline CDR1 is GTSNPN and CDR2 SVGIG (reference sequence). Trimming removed 5 bases at V and 6 bases at J, with 13 bases between. The CDR3 DNA reads TGTGCCTGGGGTTTCAGTATCTCTGAAGCTTTCTTT. Translation gives CAWGFSISEAFF.

The V and J genes are TRBV19 and TRBJ2-3; D not certain. CDR1 and CDR2 from the germline V gene are LNHDA and SQIVND (reference sequence). Trimming left V 4 bases short and J 6 bases short, with 17 bases between. This CDR3 has 15 amino acids. The CDR3 is CASSSPLWADDTQYF. The DNA of the CDR3 is TGTGCCAGTAGTAGCCCGTTGTGGGCAGACGATACGCAGTATTTT.

CDR3 sequence: CASSAMGATDTQYF. The CDR3 DNA is TGTGCCAGCAGTGCAATGGGGGCCACAGATACGCAGTATTTT. V usage is TRBV13 and J usage is TRBJ2-3; tentatively, D is TRBD1 (6 bases). Germline CDR1 PRHDT, CDR2 FYEKMQ (reference sequence). V was pared by 6 bases and J by 2 bases, with 12 bases between. This CDR3 comprises 14 residues.

This chain uses TRBV28 with TRBJ2-5, with unresolved D. Germline V gene lookup returns CDR1 MDHEN and CDR2 SYDVKM. The ends were cut back, 9 bases at V and 4 bases at J, with 15 bases in the middle. The CDR3 covers 13 residues. In DNA, the CDR3 is TGTGCCAGTAGCAAGTATGTCGGAGAGACCCAGTACTTC. This sequence encodes CASSKYVGETQYF.

The chain uses TRBV19 and TRBJ1-2; 7 bases map to TRBD1. Per germline, CDR1 LNHDA and CDR2 SQIVND (reference sequence). This CDR3 has 13 amino acids. With V trimmed by 6 bases and J by 1 base, 2 bases remained unmatched. The CDR3 here is CASRDRRNYGYTF. DNA of the CDR3: TGTGCCAGTAGGGACAGGCGTAACTATGGCTACACCTTC.

J is TRBJ1-5 and V is TRBV27; 7 nucleotides align to TRBD1. Germline trimming cut 6 bases from V and 4 bases from J; bases unmatched to any gene: 9. CDR3 length: 15 amino acids. Germline lookup yields CDR1 MNHEY and CDR2 SMNVEV (reference sequence). This CDR3 reads CASSMTGTQNQPQHF. DNA of the CDR3: TGTGCCAGCAGCATGACAGGGACGCAAAATCAGCCCCAGCATTTT.

This CDR3 is CASSSGANYGYTF. CDR3 DNA sequence: TGTGCCAGCAGCTCGGGGGCTAACTATGGCTACACCTTC. The chain uses TRBV13 and TRBJ1-2; D possibly corresponds to TRBD1 (5 bases). Germline V gives CDR1 PRHDT, CDR2 FYEKMQ (reference sequence). Trimming left V 4 bases short and J 0 bases short, with 6 bases between. CDR3 length: 13 amino acids. Full variable domain (remainder filled in from reference TRBV13 and TRBJ1-2): AAGVIQSPRHLIKEKRETATLKCYPIPRHDTVYWYQQGPGQDPQFLISFYEKMQSDKGSIPDRFSAQQFSDYHSELNMSSLELGDSALYFCASSSGANYGYTFGSGTRLTVV.

V and J are TRBV27 and TRBJ2-5, with TRBD2 as a possible D gene (7 bases). Trimming pared 2 bases from V and 5 bases from J, leaving 15 bases between. Per the germline V gene, CDR1 is MNHEY and CDR2 is SMNVEV (reference sequence). The CDR3 spans 15 residues. In DNA form, the CDR3 reads TGTGCCAGCAGTTTAGGTCTGGGGGGGCGGGAGACCCAGTACTTC. Protein: CASSLGLGGRETQYF.

The J gene is TRBJ1-1, the V gene TRBV24-1; 11 nucleotides agree with TRBD1. The CDR3 contains 15 residues. V shed 5 bases and J 8 bases; nucleotides not matched to a gene: 9. CDR1 and CDR2 from the germline V gene are KGHDR and SFDVKD. The CDR3 nucleotides are TGTGCCACCAGTGGTTCCGGACAGGGGGCCTCAGAAGCTTTCTTT. Translated: CATSGSGQGASEAFF.

The chain uses TRBV25-1 and TRBJ2-5; D is undetermined. V dropped 3 bases and J dropped 4 bases, with 24 bases sitting between them. CDR1 MGHDK and CDR2 SYGVNS come from the germline V gene. The CDR3 loop spans 18 amino acids. CDR3 loop: CASSDDEWAIVAGETQYF. The CDR3 nucleotides read TGTGCCAGCAGTGATGACGAGTGGGCAATTGTTGCCGGAGAGACCCAGTACTTC.

This clone was counted a single time. The chain is built from TRBV6-2 or TRBV6-3 and TRBJ1-2; 8 nucleotides align to TRBD1. The CDR3 length is 13 residues. Germline V gene lookup returns CDR1 MNHEY and CDR2 SVGEGT. With V trimmed by 3 bases and J by 7 bases, 4 bases remained unmatched. CDR3 sequence reads: CASSYSGGGGYTF. Written as DNA, the CDR3 is TGTGCCAGCAGTTATTCAGGGGGCGGTGGCTACACCTTC.

This clone was picked up one time. This chain uses TRBV13 with TRBJ1-1; weak D call: TRBD1 (6 bases). Germline V lookup: CDR1 PRHDT, CDR2 FYEKMQ (reference sequence). Trimming cost V 1 base and J 1 base, with 22 bases left between them. The CDR3 extends over 19 amino acids. CDR3: CASSLERSGYKDRNTEAFF. The CDR3 region has the DNA TGTGCCAGCAGCTTAGAAAGAAGTGGGTATAAGGACAGGAACACTGAAGCTTTCTTT. The full variable domain, rest sourced from reference TRBV13 and TRBJ1-1, is AAGVIQSPRHLIKEKRETATLKCYPIPRHDTVYWYQQGPGQDPQFLISFYEKMQSDKGSIPDRFSAQQFSDYHSELNMSSLELGDSALYFCASSLERSGYKDRNTEAFFGQGTRLTVV.

The J gene is TRBJ1-2, the V gene TRBV7-9, with D maybe TRBD1 (5 bases). Germline CDR1 SEHNR, CDR2 FQNEAQ (reference sequence). V dropped 5 bases and J dropped 4 bases, with 8 bases sitting between them. The CDR3 runs 12 residues. The CDR3 DNA reads as TGTGCCAGCAGCACAGGTACCTATGGCTACACCTTC. Protein sequence: CASSTGTYGYTF. The full variable domain, with the rest looked up from reference TRBV7-9 and TRBJ1-2, is DTGVSQNPRHKITKRGQNVTFRCDPISEHNRLYWYRQTLGQGPEFLTYFQNEAQLEKSRLLSDRFSAERPKGSFSTLEIQRTEQGDSAMYLCASSTGTYGYTFGSGTRLTVV.

This clone was detected a few times. The genes are TRBV7-9 and TRBJ2-1; D gene unclear. This CDR3 spans 17 amino acids. Germline values: CDR1 SEHNR, CDR2 FQNEAQ (reference sequence). V was clipped by 0 bases and J by 0 bases, with 12 bases between them. The CDR3: CASSLAPGEHSYNEQFF. The DNA for the CDR3 is TGTGCCAGCAGCTTAGCGCCCGGAGAGCACTCCTACAATGAGCAGTTCTTC.

J is TRBJ1-2 and V is TRBV30; TRBD1 matches at 7 bases. Germline loops: CDR1 GTSNPN, CDR2 SVGIG (reference sequence). The CDR3 length is 14 residues. V lost 0 bases and J lost 5; bases outside the gene matches: 6. CDR3 region: CAWSVTDRVYGYTF. As DNA, the CDR3 is TGTGCCTGGAGTGTAACCGACAGGGTGTATGGCTACACCTTC.

J is TRBJ2-3 and V is TRBV5-1; D may be TRBD1 (6 bases). The CDR3 covers 15 residues. Trimming cost V 2 bases and J 2 bases, with 12 bases left between them. Germline CDR1 and CDR2: SGHRS and YFSETQ. The CDR3 sequence is CASSFVGAHTDTQYF. The CDR3 nucleotides read TGCGCCAGCAGCTTCGTGGGGGCCCACACAGATACGCAGTATTTT.

This clone occurred a few times. This sequence joins TRBV7-2 and TRBJ1-1; 9 bases match TRBD1. This CDR3 is built from 15 residues. Germline CDR1 is SGHTA and CDR2 is FQGNSA. V trimming: 3 bases; J trimming: 5 bases; junction bases outside the gene matches: 7. The CDR3 loop reads CASSFPGTGRTEAFF. The CDR3 DNA reads as TGTGCCAGCAGCTTCCCCGGGACAGGGAGAACTGAAGCTTTCTTT.

CDR3: CASGRGRETQYF. CDR3 DNA sequence: TGTGCCAGCGGCAGGGGTAGAGAGACCCAGTACTTC. The chain carries TRBV28 and TRBJ2-5, with a tentative D call TRBD1 (6 bases). This CDR3 region has 12 residues. Looked up from germline, CDR1 is MDHEN and CDR2 is SYDVKM. V lost 8 bases to trimming and J lost 4 bases, with 11 bases between them.

This clone was picked up a small number of times. The rearrangement uses TRBV28 and TRBJ2-7; maybe TRBD2 (7 bases). Deletions cut 11 bases from V and 5 bases from J, with 19 bases between. The CDR3 length is 13 residues. CDR1 is MDHEN and CDR2 is SYDVKM in the germline V gene. The CDR3 here is CAYSRGGRDEQYF. In DNA form, the CDR3 reads TGTGCCTATTCTAGGGGGGGTCGTGACGAGCAGTACTTC.

This chain links TRBV19 with TRBJ1-2; 10 positions agree with TRBD1. Germline CDR1 reads LNHDA; CDR2 reads SQIVND (reference sequence). The CDR3 is 14 residues long. V lost 6 bases and J lost 5; bases outside the gene matches: 6. CDR3 coding DNA: TGTGCCAGTAGAGTGACAGGGGGCTCGTATGGCTACACCTTC. It encodes CASRVTGGSYGYTF.